Each of the 18 T cell receptor beta chains below was sequenced from the same sample in a study of radiotherapy plus CTLA-4 blockade in lung cancer. The data were produced by immunoSEQ multiplex PCR, yet TCRdb's version contains in-frame clones alone and is incomplete. The sample contains about 49,000 clones, more than 75% of which appear only once. Here the sequenced sample was peripheral blood, taken from a patient treated with radiotherapy plus ipilimumab. The receptors were sampled from a human donor with non-small cell lung cancer whose response to radiotherapy plus ipilimumab could not be evaluated.

V is TRBV9 and J is TRBJ1-2, with D perhaps matching TRBD1 (5 bases). The germline CDR1 and CDR2 sequences are SGDLS and YYNGEE. Trimming removed 0 bases from V and 0 bases from J, with 9 bases in between. This CDR3 is 15 amino acids long. CDR3 nucleotides: TGTGCCAGCAGCGTAGAAGGGGCCTCTAACTATGGCTACACCTTC. Translation gives CASSVEGASNYGYTF.

For this clone: Different DNA sequences within this sample yield the same CDR3. The chain links TRBV18 to TRBJ2-3; D is perhaps TRBD2 (5 bases). V shed 5 bases and J shed 5 bases, with 14 bases lying between them. Germline values: CDR1 KGHSH, CDR2 LQKENI. CDR3 size: 14 residues. The CDR3 protein is CASSKTGIRDTQYF. The CDR3 bases are TGTGCCAGCTCAAAGACGGGGATAAGAGATACGCAGTATTTT.

This chain uses TRBV9 with TRBJ2-1; 9 bases line up with TRBD2. The CDR3 sequence is 15 residues long. The ends lost 0 bases at V and 8 bases at J; junction bases unmatched: 6. CDR1 and CDR2 (germline): SGDLS, YYNGEE. The CDR3 bases are TGTGCCAGCAGCGTAGCTAGCGGGATGTTTTATGAGCAGTTCTTC. This codes for CASSVASGMFYEQFF.

The V call is TRBV7-2, the J call TRBJ1-1; the D is unclear. Per the germline V gene, CDR1 is SGHTA and CDR2 is FQGNSA. Trimming removed 5 bases at V and 4 bases at J, with 11 bases between. CDR3 length: 13 residues. The CDR3 region is CASSPTVGTEAFF. In DNA, the CDR3 is TGTGCCAGCAGCCCTACCGTCGGCACTGAAGCTTTCTTT.

CDR3 nucleotide sequence: TGTGCCAGCAGTTCGGAAATTAGCGGCTCTTCCTACGAGCAGTACTTC. It translates to CASSSEISGSSYEQYF. V and J are TRBV28 and TRBJ2-7, with D possibly matching TRBD2 (6 bases). The V end lost 4 bases, the J end lost 1 base, and 17 bases lay between the germline ends. This CDR3 is built from 16 residues. The germline V gene has CDR1 MDHEN and CDR2 SYDVKM.

The chain links TRBV6-1 to TRBJ1-1; 7 bases align to TRBD1. The CDR3 is 14 residues long. The germline gives CDR1 MNHNS, CDR2 SASEGT. The J segment lost 7 bases and the V segment lost 6 bases, leaving 11 bases of the junction unmatched. CDR3 DNA: TGTGCCAGCAGCCGGGACAGCTACCTGGATGAAGCTTTCTTT. Encoded protein: CASSRDSYLDEAFF.

The chain links TRBV7-8 to TRBJ2-1, with TRBD1 identical over 8 bases. CDR3 length equals 14 residues. Germline CDR1 SGHVS, CDR2 FQNEAQ. The junction had 9 bases not matched to a gene; V was cut back by 7 bases and J by 7 bases. The CDR3 spells CASTPFQGANEQFF. CDR3 sequence (DNA): TGTGCCAGCACCCCGTTTCAGGGGGCAAATGAGCAGTTCTTC.

This clone was detected once. V gene TRBV7-3 combines with J gene TRBJ2-7; 12 nucleotides line up with TRBD1. The CDR3 contains 17 residues. The V gene's germline CDR1 is SGHTA and CDR2 FQGTGA. J was trimmed by 6 bases and V by 5 bases; bases with no gene match: 14. This chain's CDR3 is CASSEQGPGQGASEQYF. In nucleotides, the CDR3 is TGTGCCAGCAGCGAGCAAGGTCCGGGACAGGGGGCCTCCGAGCAGTACTTC.

This clone was picked up one time. The chain recombines TRBV7-2 with TRBJ2-1; D is possibly TRBD1 (5 bases). CDR1 SGHTA and CDR2 FQGNSA come from the germline V gene. This CDR3 has 14 residues. The V end was cut by 7 bases, the J end by 2 bases, with 12 bases between. CDR3: CASTTDRAYNEQFF. The CDR3 DNA sequence: TGTGCCAGCACCACAGACAGAGCCTACAATGAGCAGTTCTTC.

This clone turned up a few times. The V call is TRBV6-5, the J call TRBJ1-3; TRBD1 might be the D (6 bases). V shed 10 bases and J shed 4 bases, with 17 bases lying between them. The germline V gene encodes CDR1 MNHEY and CDR2 SVGAGI. This CDR3 is built from 14 residues. CDR3 DNA: TGTGCCACCTCTGGGGGGGGCGTCGGAAACACCATATATTTT. The encoded protein is CATSGGGVGNTIYF.

The J gene is TRBJ2-7, the V gene TRBV6-5; 8 positions match TRBD1. The J segment lost 4 bases and the V segment lost 6 bases, leaving 5 bases of the junction unmatched. The CDR3 runs 13 residues. Germline V CDR1 and CDR2: MNHEY, SVGAGI. This CDR3 reads CASSRRQGYEQYF. The CDR3 coding sequence is TGTGCCAGCAGCCGAAGACAGGGGTACGAGCAGTACTTC.

This chain uses TRBV12-5 with TRBJ1-2, with TRBD1 matching 9 bases. J lost 7 bases, V lost 6 bases, and 15 bases had no gene match. The CDR3 consists of 16 residues. CDR1 is LGHNT and CDR2 is FRNRAP in the germline V gene. The DNA of the CDR3 is TGTGCTAGTGGGCGAGCTACGGGACAGGGTCTCAGTGGCTACACCTTC. It is translated as CASGRATGQGLSGYTF.

This clone was seen only once. The J gene is TRBJ1-1, the V gene TRBV28; D remains unclear. This CDR3 is built from 15 residues. Trimming shortened V by 0 bases and J by 4 bases, and 12 bases separated the two germline ends. Germline values: CDR1 MDHEN, CDR2 SYDVKM. The CDR3 nucleotides are TGTGCCAGCAGTTTATGGGCCGGTAGGAGCACTGAAGCTTTCTTT. This sequence encodes CASSLWAGRSTEAFF.

The V and J genes are TRBV30 and TRBJ1-1; D unresolved. The CDR3 is 13 amino acids. Trimming stripped 0 bases from V and 2 bases from J, with 7 bases between. Germline V CDR1 and CDR2: GTSNPN, SVGIG (reference sequence). The DNA for the CDR3 is TGTGCCTGGAGTGTGCAGATTAACACTGAAGCTTTCTTT. Translated: CAWSVQINTEAFF.

The genes are TRBV28 and TRBJ1-1; possibly TRBD1 for D (6 bases). Germline CDR1 and CDR2: MDHEN and SYDVKM. This CDR3 has 17 residues. The V gene lost 3 bases and the J gene lost 4 bases, with 21 bases spanning the gap. The CDR3 is CASSFVGRRGGLTEAFF. CDR3 DNA: TGTGCCAGCAGTTTTGTGGGTCGTAGGGGGGGGCTCACTGAAGCTTTCTTT.

The chain couples TRBV5-4 to TRBJ1-2, with a tentative D call TRBD1 (5 bases). Trimming left V 4 bases short and J 6 bases short, with 16 bases between. The germline gives CDR1 SGHNT, CDR2 YYREEE (reference sequence). The CDR3 loop spans 14 amino acids. The CDR3 sequence is CASSLFGGVDGYTF. The CDR3 DNA reads TGTGCCAGCAGCCTATTCGGGGGAGTTGATGGCTACACCTTC. Full variable domain (rest looked up from reference TRBV5-4 and TRBJ1-2): ETGVTQSPTHLIKTRGQQVTLRCSSQSGHNTVSWYQQALGQGPQFIFQYYREEENGRGNFPPRFSGLQFPNYSSELNVNALELDDSALYLCASSLFGGVDGYTFGSGTRLTVV.

V is TRBV27 and J is TRBJ2-3; the D is unclear. Germline CDR1 reads MNHEY; CDR2 reads SMNVEV (reference sequence). This CDR3 contains 13 residues. Trimming stripped 2 bases from V and 6 bases from J, with 9 bases between. CDR3 DNA sequence: TGTGCCAGCAGTTTAGTTATCGAGGATACGCAGTATTTT. It translates to CASSLVIEDTQYF.

J is TRBJ2-1 and V is TRBV4-1; 15 bases are a match to TRBD2. This CDR3 is built from 20 residues. CDR1 is MGHRA and CDR2 is YSYEKL in the germline V gene. Unmatched junction bases numbered 9, after V lost 1 base and J lost 2 bases. The CDR3 loop is CASSQGGTSGRLTAYNEQFF. In DNA form, the CDR3 reads TGCGCCAGCAGCCAAGGGGGGACTAGCGGGAGGCTGACTGCCTACAATGAGCAGTTCTTC.